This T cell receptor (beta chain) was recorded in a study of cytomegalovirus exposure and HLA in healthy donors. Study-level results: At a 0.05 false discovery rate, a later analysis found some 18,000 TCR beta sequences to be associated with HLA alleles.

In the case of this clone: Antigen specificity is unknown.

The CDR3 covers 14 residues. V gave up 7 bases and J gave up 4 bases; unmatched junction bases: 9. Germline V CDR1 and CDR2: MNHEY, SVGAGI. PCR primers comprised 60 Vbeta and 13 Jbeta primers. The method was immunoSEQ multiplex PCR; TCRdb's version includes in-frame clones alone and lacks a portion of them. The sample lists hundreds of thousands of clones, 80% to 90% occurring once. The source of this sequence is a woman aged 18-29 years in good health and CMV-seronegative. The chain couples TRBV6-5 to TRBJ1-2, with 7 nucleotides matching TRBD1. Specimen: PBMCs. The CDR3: CASIKQGTPYGYTF. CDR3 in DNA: TGTGCCAGCATCAAACAGGGGACTCCCTATGGCTACACCTTC.